This T cell receptor (beta chain) was sequenced during a study of CD4 T cells in relation to SARS-CoV-2 and coronaviruses. Study at large: ViraFEST: approximately 10-day antigen culture of PBMCs, then TCR beta CDR3 sequencing.

Unexposed donor CD4+ T cells date from about 2011-2018, before the COVID-19 pandemic. CD4+ T cells were isolated from the cells after about nine days of culture. Study observations and caveats: Each donor contributed either pre-pandemic or post-infection samples, not both. Monoreactive clones expanded significantly more to SARS-CoV-2 than crossreactive clones did.

Trimming took off 2 bases at V and 3 bases at J, with 11 bases between the two ends. The CDR3 is 14 residues long. Germline assignment: CDR1 LGHDT and CDR2 YNNKEL (reference sequence). A word on this clone: Antigen unknown.

Measured with immunoSEQ multiplex PCR; TCRdb has only the in-frame clones, and not every one. The table includes some 20,000 clones, more than 65% detected once. The receptor comes from a human donor in good health. The V and J genes are TRBV3-1 (or the pseudogene TRBV3-2) and TRBJ2-7; no definite D call. Sequenced input: CD4+ T cells from PBMCs, cultured in vitro. The CDR3: CASSQNRHGYEQYF. The DNA of the CDR3 is TGTGCCAGCAGCCAAAACAGACATGGCTACGAGCAGTACTTC.